What follows are 15 T cell receptor beta chains derived from one specimen sequenced in a study of OX40 agonist ivuxolimab in advanced cancers. TCRdb keeps only in-frame clones here, not all; method: immunoSEQ multiplex PCR. The top ten hold approximately 21% of the sample, which has some 10,000 clones, around 80% seen once. The material sequenced was CD4+ or CD8+ T cells sorted from blood, taken in a trial of the OX40 agonist ivuxolimab. These TCRs come from an adult with an advanced solid tumor such as melanoma, head and neck, liver or kidney cancer.

This clone was picked up a small number of times. The V and J genes are TRBV4-1 and TRBJ2-7; D uncertain. Trimming removed 0 bases from V and 6 bases from J, with 9 bases in between. Germline CDR1 MGHRA, CDR2 YSYEKL. This CDR3 region has 13 residues. In DNA form, the CDR3 reads TGCGCCAGCAGCCAAGATCGGTTTGGCGAGCAGTACTTC. Its protein is CASSQDRFGEQYF.

Notes on this clone: The sample has other DNA sequences that encode this CDR3 too. V and J are TRBV29-1 and TRBJ2-7, with 10 positions matching TRBD1. Unmatched junction bases numbered 6, after V lost 0 bases and J lost 4 bases. Germline V gene lookup returns CDR1 SQVTM and CDR2 ANQGSEA. The length of the CDR3 is 15 residues. The CDR3, as DNA: TGCAGCGTTGAAGAGCTAGGGACAGGGGATTACGAGCAGTACTTC. This codes for CSVEELGTGDYEQYF.

V is TRBV6-5 and J is TRBJ1-1; no definite D call. Trimming stripped 4 bases from V and 6 bases from J, with 6 bases between. The CDR3 length is 11 residues. Germline V CDR1 and CDR2: MNHEY, SVGAGI. The CDR3 here is CASSFGAEAFF. CDR3 coding DNA: TGTGCCAGCAGTTTCGGGGCTGAAGCTTTCTTT.

CDR3 sequence: CASRTGLAGYTDTQYF. The CDR3 DNA sequence: TGTGCCAGCAGGACGGGACTAGCGGGTTACACAGATACGCAGTATTTT. The rearrangement uses TRBV28 and TRBJ2-3; TRBD2 matches at 12 bases. The V and J ends lost 6 bases and 2 bases, in that order; junction bases with no gene match: 6. In germline, CDR1 is MDHEN, CDR2 SYDVKM. The CDR3 length is 16 residues.

The V and J genes are TRBV5-6 and TRBJ2-7; D remains unclear. This CDR3 region has 14 residues. Germline V gives CDR1 SGHDT, CDR2 YYEEEE. The ends were cut back, 1 base at V and 4 bases at J, with 12 bases in the middle. The CDR3 DNA sequence: TGTGCCAGCAGCTTGAAAGGATATGATTACGAGCAGTACTTC. Translation gives CASSLKGYDYEQYF. Using reference TRBV5-6 and TRBJ2-7 for the parts outside the CDR3, the full variable domain is DAGVTQSPTHLIKTRGQQVTLRCSPKSGHDTVSWYQQALGQGPQFIFQYYEEEERQRGNFPDRFSGHQFPNYSSELNVNALLLGDSALYLCASSLKGYDYEQYFGPGTRLTVT.

This clone occurred once. The rearrangement uses TRBV5-5 and TRBJ2-7; no clear D gene. Germline CDR1 is SGHKS and CDR2 is YYEKEE (reference sequence). The CDR3 loop spans 13 amino acids. Deletions cut 4 bases from V and 1 base from J, with 9 bases between. The CDR3 nucleotides are TGTGCCAGCAGCGAAACACCTTCCTACGAGCAGTACTTC. Protein product: CASSETPSYEQYF.

The V call is TRBV7-2, the J call TRBJ1-3; D not certain. The CDR3 has 15 residues. Germline V lookup: CDR1 SGHTA, CDR2 FQGNSA. V was pared by 3 bases and J by 0 bases, with 9 bases between. The CDR3 region has the DNA TGTGCCAGCAGCTTTATGGCAGACTCTGGAAACACCATATATTTT. This translates into CASSFMADSGNTIYF.

The count of this clone is one. The chain joins TRBV5-1 to TRBJ1-1; D is undetermined. V shed 2 bases and J shed 1 base, with 6 bases lying between them. Germline assignment: CDR1 SGHRS and CDR2 YFSETQ. The CDR3 is made up of 13 amino acids. CDR3 in amino acids: CASSFLQNTEAFF. The CDR3 DNA follows: TGCGCCAGCAGCTTCCTCCAGAACACTGAAGCTTTCTTT.

The chain links TRBV28 to TRBJ2-5, with 8 bases that match TRBD2. The junction had 12 bases not matched to a gene; V was cut back by 2 bases and J by 7 bases. Germline CDR1 is MDHEN and CDR2 is SYDVKM. This CDR3 contains 16 residues. This CDR3 reads CASSLAGGATDRTQYF. The CDR3 coding sequence is TGTGCCAGCAGTTTAGCGGGGGGTGCCACCGATCGGACCCAGTACTTC.

This chain links TRBV18 with TRBJ1-1, with D hard to call. The CDR3 sequence is 17 residues long. V lost 3 bases and J lost 1, with 18 bases in between. CDR1 is KGHSH, CDR2 LQKENI, per germline. The CDR3 DNA sequence: TGTGCCAGCTCACCTCGCCGGGCAGGAGATGCGAACACTGAAGCTTTCTTT. Translating gives CASSPRRAGDANTEAFF.

This clone was counted between two and nine times. The chain links TRBV4-1 to TRBJ2-7, with 8 bases lining up with TRBD1. The length of the CDR3 is 18 residues. Trimming cost V 0 bases and J 2 bases; bases outside gene matches: 12. Germline V gene data show CDR1 as MGHRA and CDR2 as YSYEKL. Here the CDR3 DNA reads TGCGCCAGCAGCCAAGATAGGGGGGTGGTGGGACAGGCCTACGAGCAGTACTTC. Its translation is CASSQDRGVVGQAYEQYF.

The chain has TRBV11-3 and TRBJ2-6; a weak D match, TRBD2 (5 bases). The CDR3 runs to 17 residues. V shed 4 bases and J shed 0 bases, with 13 bases lying between them. From germline, CDR1 is SGHNT and CDR2 YENEEA. The CDR3 region has the DNA TGTGCCAGCAGCTCCCGGGATGTTAGCTCTGGGGCCAACGTCCTGACTTTC. Translating gives CASSSRDVSSGANVLTF.

The gene calls are TRBV29-1 and TRBJ1-1, with D uncertain. From germline, CDR1 is SQVTM and CDR2 ANQGSEA. The CDR3 covers 11 residues. V was cut by 1 base and J by 5 bases, with 5 bases left in between. The CDR3 reads CSVEGGTEAFF. The CDR3 DNA is TGCAGCGTTGAAGGGGGAACTGAAGCTTTCTTT.

The genes are TRBV28 and TRBJ1-2; D may be TRBD1 (5 bases). CDR3 size: 11 residues. From germline, CDR1 is MDHEN and CDR2 SYDVKM. V was pared by 5 bases and J by 8 bases, with 9 bases between. The CDR3 reads CASSRGLGYTF. The CDR3 nucleotides read TGTGCCAGCAGTAGGGGCTTAGGCTACACCTTC.

The chain recombines TRBV4-2 with TRBJ1-6, with 9 bases identical to TRBD1. Trimming at V came to 3 bases and at J to 10 bases, leaving 1 base not matched to a gene. This CDR3 has 13 residues. The V gene's germline CDR1 is LGHNA and CDR2 YNFKEQ. CDR3 coding DNA: TGTGCCAGCAGCCAGGGACAGGGATCACCCCTCCACTTT. Protein: CASSQGQGSPLHF.